This section outlines one TCR beta chain sequence together with its context. What this receptor recognizes is not known. The sample holds no much larger clone one base away, and base qualities are not on file. This sample was taken from a study of shared clonotypes between healthy human individuals (dated by TCRdb to the early 2020s). For the wider study: A few men and a couple of women, aged 18 to 49 years, made up the cohort. For each donor, CD4 naive and CD4 memory were each given three plates, CD8 naive was given two plates, and CD8 memory was given one plate. To estimate repertoire size and how much clonotype sharing occurs between individuals, the study deeply sequenced the blood TCR repertoires of a handful of healthy adults. To increase sequencing depth and limit assay-specific biases, TCR repertoire library preparation and sequencing were carried out by different laboratories using diverse techniques. Per donor, leukapheresis produced somewhere between about 0.9 and 9.5 billion PBMCs.

The donors were healthy, HIV-negative adults with no recently reported acute infections or vaccinations. Every donor was a Caucasian adult residing in Nashville, Tennessee, USA. Magnetic negative selection was used to enrich CD4+ T cells, after which naive cells were positively selected on CD45RA and the negative fraction became the memory subset. Blood was obtained by leukapheresis, after which PBMCs were separated by Ficoll-Histopaque density gradient centrifugation and cryopreserved in liquid nitrogen vapor phase. Analytical flow cytometry was used to check the purity and quantity of every magnetically sorted T cell population. Each sorted fraction had its genomic DNA isolated and then quantified by UV absorbance on a Nanodrop 2000c. Using the deep immunoSEQ assay, multiplex PCR amplified TCR CDR3 regions from genomic DNA. Genomic DNA extracted from each cell subset was distributed evenly over all wells of several immunoSEQ 96-well plates, and each plate served as one replicate. Each replicate PCR for sorted subsets received 150 to 250 ng genomic DNA, equal to about 30,000 T cell genomes. The purified libraries were quantified using a Qubit 3.0 fluorometer, sized with a Bioanalyzer 2100, and then quantified again using the KAPA Library Quantification kit. Each immunoSEQ 96-well plate was sequenced on its own single-read 150-cycle Illumina NextSeq 550 flow cell. Per the original workflow: Because only junctional sequences without quality scores were contained in the immunoSEQ output, filtering matching that applied to full-length reads could not be performed. Sequences were annotated with PyIR, a Python wrapper for IgBLAST v1.9, and V/J genes and CDR3 were assigned using IMGT germline references. Reads with weak V/J assignments (E-value above 1e-6), missing CDR3, stop codons, out-of-frame junctions, or ambiguous translated residues were removed. V3J clonotypes were defined as sequences sharing an identical inferred V gene, J gene, and CDR3 amino acid sequence. Percentage overlap between repertoires was computed as shared unique clonotypes divided by the size of the smaller repertoire. Three approaches were used to assess repertoire richness: RTK rarefaction, the Chao1 estimator, and Recon v2.1 estimates of unobserved clonotypes. For all TCRbeta clonotypes obtained by the gDNA method from a handful of donors, generation probabilities were computed with OLGA. This immuneACCESS table, as held by TCRdb, lists in-frame sequences with V and J called but not all clones. Of the missing ones, under half trace to an unresolved V gene in checked studies; the others have no known cause. V and J calls and clone size are given by that table; D and trimming were obtained from the DNA. The sample data list about 2.3 million clones, and approximately 93% of these were observed just once. Of the sample, 0.39% is held by the ten largest clones.

What the study reported, not specific to this receptor: Approximately 5% of naive CD4, 3% to 3.5% of naive CD8, 2.3% of memory CD4, and 0.4% of memory CD8 clonotypes were shared across a few donors. Pairwise subsampling indicated that sequencing depth was expected to affect the degree of clonotype sharing among donors. The genetic and exposure-history diversity represented was limited by the small number of donors. Sampling was restricted to blood, and TCR repertoires in tissue are likely to differ from TCR repertoires in blood. Rarefaction of sorted-subset datasets indicated incomplete sequencing despite the large sequencing depth. Compared with non-shared clonotypes, the clonotypes found in all four sorted-subset donors had higher generation probabilities. Larger estimated clonotype richness was generally found for naive subsets than for memory subsets.

Between the V and J ends, shortened by 4 bases and 4 bases respectively, the junction contains 17 bases. The CDR3 sequence holds 15 residues, the cysteine and phenylalanine included. Just CDR3 DNA is preserved here, 45 bases in frame from base 1. According to the germline V gene (reference sequence), CDR1 reads SEHNR and CDR2 reads FQNEAQ. This clonotype was obtained from a man between 18 and 35 years old in good health. Some clones in this sample may be carry-over from other donors' samples. The rearranged chain carries TRBV7-9 and TRBJ2-7; there is no confident call for the D gene. Sequencing was carried out using naive CD4+ T cells from PBMCs. The sample's cell subset or site label, in plain terms: CD45RA+ positively selected. The CDR3 amino acid sequence is: CASSSSGSPWYEQYF. The nucleotide sequence reads as follows: TGTGCCAGCAGCTCCTCCGGAAGTCCGTGGTACGAGCAGTACTTC.